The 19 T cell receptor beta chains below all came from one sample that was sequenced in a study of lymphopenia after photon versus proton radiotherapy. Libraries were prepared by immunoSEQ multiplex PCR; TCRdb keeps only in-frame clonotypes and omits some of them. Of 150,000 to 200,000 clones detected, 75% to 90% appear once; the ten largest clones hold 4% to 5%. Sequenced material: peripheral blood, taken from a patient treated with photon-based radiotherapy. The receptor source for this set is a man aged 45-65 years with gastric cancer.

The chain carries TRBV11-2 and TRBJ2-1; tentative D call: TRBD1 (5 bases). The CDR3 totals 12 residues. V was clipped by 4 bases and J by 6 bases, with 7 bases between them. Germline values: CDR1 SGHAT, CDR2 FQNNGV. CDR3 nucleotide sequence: TGTGCCAGCAGCTCAGGGCTCAATGAGCAGTTCTTC. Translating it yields CASSSGLNEQFF.

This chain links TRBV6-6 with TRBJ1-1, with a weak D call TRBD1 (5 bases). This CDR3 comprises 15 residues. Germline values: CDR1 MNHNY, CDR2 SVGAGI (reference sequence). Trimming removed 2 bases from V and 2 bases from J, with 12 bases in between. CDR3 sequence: CASSYRPRANTEAFF. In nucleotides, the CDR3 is TGTGCCAGCAGTTACCGGCCCAGGGCCAACACTGAAGCTTTCTTT.

This chain's CDR3 is CASSHPQTESSYNEQFF. Written as DNA, the CDR3 is TGCGCCAGCAGCCACCCGCAGACCGAAAGCTCCTACAATGAGCAGTTCTTC. The V call is TRBV4-1, the J call TRBJ2-1; the D is unclear. Trimming cost V 3 bases and J 0 bases, with 15 bases left between them. The length of the CDR3 is 17 residues. The V gene's germline CDR1 is MGHRA and CDR2 YSYEKL.

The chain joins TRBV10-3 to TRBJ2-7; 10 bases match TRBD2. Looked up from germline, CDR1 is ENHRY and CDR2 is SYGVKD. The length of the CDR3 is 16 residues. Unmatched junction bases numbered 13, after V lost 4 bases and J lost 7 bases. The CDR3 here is CAISGGGAGGPGEQYF. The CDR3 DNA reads TGTGCCATCAGTGGAGGGGGAGCGGGAGGGCCGGGGGAGCAGTACTTC.

CDR3 residues: CATSRLGRTGGVINGYTF. The DNA for the CDR3 is TGTGCCACCAGCAGATTAGGACGGACAGGGGGCGTGATCAATGGCTACACCTTC. The chain carries TRBV15 and TRBJ1-2; 11 bases fit TRBD1. The length of the CDR3 is 18 residues. V was pared by 2 bases and J by 6 bases, with 14 bases of the junction left unmatched. The germline gives CDR1 LNHNV, CDR2 YYDKDF (reference sequence).

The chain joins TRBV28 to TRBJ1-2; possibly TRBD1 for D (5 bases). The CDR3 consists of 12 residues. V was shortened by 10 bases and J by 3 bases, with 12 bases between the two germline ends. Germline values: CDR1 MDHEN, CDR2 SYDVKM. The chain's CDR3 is CAILGDYYGYTF. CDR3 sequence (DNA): TGTGCCATTTTGGGGGACTACTATGGCTACACCTTC.

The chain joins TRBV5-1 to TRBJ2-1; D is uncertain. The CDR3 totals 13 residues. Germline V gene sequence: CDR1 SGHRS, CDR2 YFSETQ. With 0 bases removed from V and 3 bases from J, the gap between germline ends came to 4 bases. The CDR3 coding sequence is TGCGCCAGCAGCTTGGATGGCTACAATGAGCAGTTCTTC. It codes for CASSLDGYNEQFF.

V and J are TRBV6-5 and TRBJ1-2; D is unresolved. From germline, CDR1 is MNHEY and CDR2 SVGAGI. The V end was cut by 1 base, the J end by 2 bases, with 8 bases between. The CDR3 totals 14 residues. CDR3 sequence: CASSYFGGNYGYTF. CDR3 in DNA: TGTGCCAGCAGTTACTTCGGCGGGAACTATGGCTACACCTTC.

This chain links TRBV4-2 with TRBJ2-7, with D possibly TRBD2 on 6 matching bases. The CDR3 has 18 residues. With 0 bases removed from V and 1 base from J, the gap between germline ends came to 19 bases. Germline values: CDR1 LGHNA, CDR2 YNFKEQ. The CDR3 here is CASSQDEGRQAPSYEQYF. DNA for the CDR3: TGTGCCAGCAGCCAAGATGAGGGGAGGCAGGCCCCTTCCTACGAGCAGTACTTC.

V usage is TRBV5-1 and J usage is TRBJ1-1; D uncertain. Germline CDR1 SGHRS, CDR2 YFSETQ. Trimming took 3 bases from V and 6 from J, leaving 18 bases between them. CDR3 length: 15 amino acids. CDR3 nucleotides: TGCGCCAGCAGCTCGACCGGGTCACCCTATGCTGAAGCTTTCTTT. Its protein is CASSSTGSPYAEAFF.

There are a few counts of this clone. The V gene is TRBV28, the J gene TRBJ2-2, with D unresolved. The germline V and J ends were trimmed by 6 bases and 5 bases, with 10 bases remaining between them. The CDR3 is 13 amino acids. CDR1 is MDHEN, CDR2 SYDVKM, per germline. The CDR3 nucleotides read TGTGCCAGCAGGATATCCCCGACCGGGGAGCTGTTTTTT. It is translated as CASRISPTGELFF.

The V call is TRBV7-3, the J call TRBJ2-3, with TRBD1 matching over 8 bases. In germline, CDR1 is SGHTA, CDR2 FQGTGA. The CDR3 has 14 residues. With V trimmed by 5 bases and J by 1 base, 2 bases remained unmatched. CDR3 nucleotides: TGTGCCAGCAGCATGGGACAGGGCACAGATACGCAGTATTTT. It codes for CASSMGQGTDTQYF.

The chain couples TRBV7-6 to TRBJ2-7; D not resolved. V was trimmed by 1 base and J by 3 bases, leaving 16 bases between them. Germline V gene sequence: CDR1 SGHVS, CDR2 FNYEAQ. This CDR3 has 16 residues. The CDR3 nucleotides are TGTGCCAGCAGCTTAGAAGCCCTCGGGCCCCTCTACGAGCAGTACTTC. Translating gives CASSLEALGPLYEQYF.

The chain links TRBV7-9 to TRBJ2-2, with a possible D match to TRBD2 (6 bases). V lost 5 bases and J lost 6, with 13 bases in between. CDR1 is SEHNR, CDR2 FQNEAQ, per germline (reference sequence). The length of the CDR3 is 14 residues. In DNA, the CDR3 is TGTGCCAGCAGCCCAGGAGGGTCTTCCGGGGAGCTGTTTTTT. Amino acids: CASSPGGSSGELFF. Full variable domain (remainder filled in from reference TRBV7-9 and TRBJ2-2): DTGVSQNPRHKITKRGQNVTFRCDPISEHNRLYWYRQTLGQGPEFLTYFQNEAQLEKSRLLSDRFSAERPKGSFSTLEIQRTEQGDSAMYLCASSPGGSSGELFFGEGSRLTVL.

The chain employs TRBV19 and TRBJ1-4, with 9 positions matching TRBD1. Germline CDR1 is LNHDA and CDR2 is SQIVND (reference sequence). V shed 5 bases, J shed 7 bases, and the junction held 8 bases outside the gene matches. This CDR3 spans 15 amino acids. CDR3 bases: TGTGCCAGTAGTTCTACGGGACAGGGAGGTGAAAAACTGTTTTTT. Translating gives CASSSTGQGGEKLFF.

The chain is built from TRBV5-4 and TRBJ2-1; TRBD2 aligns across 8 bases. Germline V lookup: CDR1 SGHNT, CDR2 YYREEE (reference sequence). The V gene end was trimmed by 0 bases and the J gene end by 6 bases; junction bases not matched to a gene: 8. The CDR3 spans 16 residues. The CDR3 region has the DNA TGTGCCAGCAGCTTGGCGTGGAGCGGGAGAAGCAATGAGCAGTTCTTC. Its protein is CASSLAWSGRSNEQFF.

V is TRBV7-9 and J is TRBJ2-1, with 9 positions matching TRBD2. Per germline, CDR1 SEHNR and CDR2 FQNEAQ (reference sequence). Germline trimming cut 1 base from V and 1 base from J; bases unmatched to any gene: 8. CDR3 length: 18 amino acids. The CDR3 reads CASSLVTSGRGSYNEQFF. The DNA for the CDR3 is TGTGCCAGCAGCTTAGTGACTAGCGGAAGGGGATCCTACAATGAGCAGTTCTTC.

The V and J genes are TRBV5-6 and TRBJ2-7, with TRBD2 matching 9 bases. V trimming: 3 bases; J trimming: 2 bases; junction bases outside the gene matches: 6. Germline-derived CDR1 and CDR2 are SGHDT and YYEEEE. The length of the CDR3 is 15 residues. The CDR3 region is CASSYRTSAAYEQYF. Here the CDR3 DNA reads TGTGCCAGCAGCTACCGGACTAGCGCTGCCTACGAGCAGTACTTC.

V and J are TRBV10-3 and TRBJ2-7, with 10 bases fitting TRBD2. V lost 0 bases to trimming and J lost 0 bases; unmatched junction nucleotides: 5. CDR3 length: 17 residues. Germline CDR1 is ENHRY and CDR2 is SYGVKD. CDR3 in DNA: TGTGCCATCAGTGAGTCGACTAGCGGGTTGCCCTCCTACGAGCAGTACTTC. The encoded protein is CAISESTSGLPSYEQYF.